The 9 T cell receptor beta chains presented below share a single source sample, sequenced in a study of blood T cell repertoires in COVID-19. Method: immunoSEQ multiplex PCR; TCRdb's copy keeps in-frame clones and lacks some. Here the sample spans under 200,000 clones, around 85% being singletons. The sample was peripheral blood. The receptors were gathered from a woman aged 80 or over with COVID-19, enrolled during active disease.

The gene calls are TRBV7-3 and TRBJ1-2; a possible D gene is TRBD1 (6 bases). In germline, CDR1 is SGHTA, CDR2 FQGTGA. The V and J ends lost 5 bases and 1 base respectively, with 14 bases between them. The CDR3 extends over 15 amino acids. CDR3 coding DNA: TGTGCCAGCAGCAAAGAGACAGGAATTAACTATGGCTACACCTTC. Translated, it gives CASSKETGINYGYTF. Full variable domain (remainder filled in from reference TRBV7-3 and TRBJ1-2): GAGVSQTPSNKVTEKGKYVELRCDPISGHTALYWYRQSLGQGPEFLIYFQGTGAADDSGLPNDRFFAVRPEGSVSTLKIQRTERGDSAVYLCASSKETGINYGYTFGSGTRLTVV.

The rearrangement uses TRBV4-2 and TRBJ2-7, with D possibly matching TRBD1 (6 bases). The CDR3 sequence is 14 residues long. V was clipped by 1 base and J by 1 base, with 8 bases between them. Per germline, CDR1 LGHNA and CDR2 YNFKEQ. The CDR3 spells CASSQGTASYEQYF. CDR3 bases: TGTGCCAGCAGCCAAGGGACAGCGTCCTACGAGCAGTACTTC.

This clone was recorded once. The DNA for the CDR3 is TGCGCCACTAATCCGGGACAGGGTGAAGAGACCCAGTACTTC. Translation gives CATNPGQGEETQYF. J is TRBJ2-5 and V is TRBV5-1; 9 bases align to TRBD1. In germline, CDR1 is SGHRS, CDR2 YFSETQ. V lost 9 bases and J lost 3; bases outside the gene matches: 9. The CDR3 length is 14 residues. Full variable domain (missing parts from reference TRBV5-1 and TRBJ2-5): KAGVTQTPRYLIKTRGQQVTLSCSPISGHRSVSWYQQTPGQGLQFLFEYFSETQRNKGNFPGRFSGRQFSNSRSEMNVSTLELGDSALYLCATNPGQGEETQYFGPGTRLLVL.

This chain links TRBV3-1 (or the pseudogene TRBV3-2) with TRBJ2-1; D not certain. V was trimmed by 3 bases and J by 7 bases, leaving 10 bases between them. CDR1 is LGHDT, CDR2 YNNKEL, per germline (reference sequence). The CDR3 runs 13 residues. CDR3 protein: CASSHTATNEQFF. Here the CDR3 DNA reads TGTGCCAGCAGCCACACAGCTACTAATGAGCAGTTCTTC.

This clone was detected only a few times. The genes are TRBV19 and TRBJ1-1; a weak D match, TRBD1 (6 bases). Germline V gene data show CDR1 as LNHDA and CDR2 as SQIVND (reference sequence). CDR3 size: 16 residues. Trimming removed 7 bases at V and 0 bases at J, with 18 bases between. CDR3 coding DNA: TGTGCCAGTATCCCCCGCCGGACAGCCATGAACACTGAAGCTTTCTTT. This translates into CASIPRRTAMNTEAFF.

The chain couples TRBV5-8 to TRBJ1-2; D gene ambiguous. The CDR3 runs 17 residues. The V and J ends lost 4 bases and 4 bases respectively, with 23 bases between them. CDR1 is SGHTS, CDR2 YDEGEE, per germline. The CDR3 spells CASSTWTVAGGGYGYTF. Here the CDR3 DNA reads TGTGCCAGCAGCACCTGGACGGTGGCAGGCGGAGGCTATGGCTACACCTTC.

The V call is TRBV6-5, the J call TRBJ2-3, with D possibly TRBD2 on 6 matching bases. Trimming cost V 11 bases and J 4 bases, with 19 bases left between them. Germline assignment: CDR1 MNHEY and CDR2 SVGAGI. CDR3 length: 14 amino acids. The CDR3 sequence: CAGGRRSGADTQYF. For the CDR3, the DNA is TGTGCCGGGGGGAGAAGATCTGGGGCAGATACGCAGTATTTT.

This chain connects TRBV5-4 to TRBJ2-4; weak D call: TRBD2 (5 bases). V gave up 1 base and J gave up 1 base, with 15 bases separating them. The CDR3 has 17 amino acids. CDR1 and CDR2 (germline): SGHNT, YYREEE (reference sequence). CDR3 in amino acids: CASSLSAGRNAKNIQYF. The CDR3 coding sequence is TGTGCCAGCAGCTTGTCTGCGGGCCGGAACGCCAAAAACATTCAGTACTTC.

V is TRBV7-5 and J is TRBJ2-5; the listed D gene, TRBD2, was not tested against the DNA. TRBV7-5 is described as a pseudogene. The CDR3 is made up of 13 amino acids. Here the CDR3 reads CVRSKRDEETQYF. The CDR3 nucleotides are TGTGTCAGAAGCAAGCGGGACGAAGAGACCCAGTACTTC.